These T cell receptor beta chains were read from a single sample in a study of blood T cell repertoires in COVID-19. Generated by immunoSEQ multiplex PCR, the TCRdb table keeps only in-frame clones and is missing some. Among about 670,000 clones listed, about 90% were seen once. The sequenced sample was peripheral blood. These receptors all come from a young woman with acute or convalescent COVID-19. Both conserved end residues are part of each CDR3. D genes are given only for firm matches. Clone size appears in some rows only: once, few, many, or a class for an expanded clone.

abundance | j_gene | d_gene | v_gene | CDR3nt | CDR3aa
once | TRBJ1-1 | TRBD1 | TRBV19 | TGTGCCAGCGGTAAAGGGACAGGCGGAAACACTGAAGCTTTCTTT | CASGKGTGGNTEAFF
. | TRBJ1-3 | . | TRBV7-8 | TGTGCCAGCAGCTTAACAGGCTCTGGAAACACCATATATTTT | CASSLTGSGNTIYF
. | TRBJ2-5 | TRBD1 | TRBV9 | TGTGCCAGCAGCGTAGAGACAGGGTATTTCCAAGAGACCCAGTACTTC | CASSVETGYFQETQYF
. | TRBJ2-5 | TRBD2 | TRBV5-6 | TGTGCCAGCAGCTTGGCCCTAGCGGACCATCAAGAGACCCAGTACTTC | CASSLALADHQETQYF
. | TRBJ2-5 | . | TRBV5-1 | TGCGCCAGCAGACTAAGAGAGACCCAGTACTTC | CASRLRETQYF
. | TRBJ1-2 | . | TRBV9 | TGTGCCAGGGGGGGTCCCCATGGCTACACCTTC | CARGGPHGYTF
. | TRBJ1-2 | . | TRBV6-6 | TGTGCCAGCAGTACAGCTTATGGCTACACCTTC | CASSTAYGYTF
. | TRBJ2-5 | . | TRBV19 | TGTGCCAGTAGTCCCCGGACAGTCTTCCAAGAGACCCAGTACTTC | CASSPRTVFQETQYF
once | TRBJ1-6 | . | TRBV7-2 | TGTGCCAGCAGCTTATTCGGTCGGGATAATTCACCCCTCCACTTT | CASSLFGRDNSPLHF
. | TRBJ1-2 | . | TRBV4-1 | TGCGCCAGCAGCCAAGATGAGGGGGTAGGGGGCTACACCTTC | CASSQDEGVGGYTF
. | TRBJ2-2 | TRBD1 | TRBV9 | TGTGCCAGCAGCGTAGTTAGGGGGCCGAACACCGGGGAGCTGTTTTTT | CASSVVRGPNTGELFF
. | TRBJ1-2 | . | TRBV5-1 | TGCGCCAGCAGCTTACAACAGGGTTTCGGCTATGGCTACACCTTC | CASSLQQGFGYGYTF
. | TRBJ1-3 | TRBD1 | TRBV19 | TGTGCCACTTCCTCGGGACAGTCCTCTGGAAACACCATATATTTT | CATSSGQSSGNTIYF
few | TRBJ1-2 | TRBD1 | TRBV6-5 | TGTGCCAGCAGTCGACAGGGCTCCAACTATGGCTACACCTTC | CASSRQGSNYGYTF
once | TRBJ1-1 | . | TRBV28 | TGTGCCAGCAGTTTAGGAGCTGAAGCTTTCTTT | CASSLGAEAFF
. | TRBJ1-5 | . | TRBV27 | TGTGCCAGCAGTTTCTGGGGAGGGGATCAGCCCCAGCATTTT | CASSFWGGDQPQHF
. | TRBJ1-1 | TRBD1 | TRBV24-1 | TGTGCCACCAGTGATCCCGGGACAGGGAGTACTGAAGCTTTCTTT | CATSDPGTGSTEAFF
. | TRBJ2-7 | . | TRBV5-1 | TGCGCCAGCAGCGGAGAAGGGGCCCCCTACGAGCAGTACTTC | CASSGEGAPYEQYF
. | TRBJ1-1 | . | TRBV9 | TGTGCCAGCAGCTTACAACCCCACACTGAAGCTTTCTTT | CASSLQPHTEAFF
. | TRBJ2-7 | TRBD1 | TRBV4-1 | TGCGCCAGCAGCCAAGATGGTCAGGGGGCGAGTCACGAGCAGTACTTC | CASSQDGQGASHEQYF